This passage covers 5 T cell receptor beta chains from one sample sequenced in a study of T cells in Graves' hyperthyroidism and ophthalmopathy. Authors of the study amplified TCR beta CDR3 regions from RNA transcripts. A first-round RT-PCR of the TCR CDR3 used the HTBI primer set. TCRdb reanalysed the multiplex PCR reads using MiXCR and keeps one entry per CDR3 protein. The table has about 560,000 distinct CDR3 sequences, roughly 50% seen once. Source material: peripheral blood or thyroid tissue (not recorded which). These receptors all come from a young woman with Graves' hyperthyroidism.

The CDR3 bases are TGTGCCAGCAGCCCATCCGGGACTAGCGGGGACGAGCAGTACTTC. This gives the protein CASSPSGTSGDEQYF. The chain couples TRBV9 to TRBJ2-7; 13 bases line up with TRBD2. Germline-derived CDR1 and CDR2 are SGDLS and YYNGEE. The length of the CDR3 is 15 residues. With 4 bases clipped from V and 5 bases from J, the junction kept 6 bases outside the gene matches.

The V call is TRBV6-5, the J call TRBJ1-6; D is undetermined. The germline CDR1 and CDR2 sequences are MNHEY and SVGAGI. CDR3 size: 14 residues. V dropped 2 bases and J dropped 10 bases, with 12 bases sitting between them. This CDR3 is CASSYVGKRSPLHF. CDR3 sequence (DNA): TGTGCCAGCAGTTACGTGGGGAAGAGATCACCCCTCCACTTT.

The V gene is TRBV7-3, the J gene TRBJ2-5, with D perhaps matching TRBD1 (6 bases). V was shortened by 1 base and J by 2 bases, with 11 bases between the two germline ends. The length of the CDR3 is 15 residues. Germline V CDR1 and CDR2: SGHTA, FQGTGA. The CDR3 reads CASSLIGDRQETQYF. The CDR3 region has the DNA TGTGCCAGCAGCTTAATTGGCGACAGGCAAGAGACCCAGTACTTC.

The chain couples TRBV20-1 to TRBJ1-1; 10 bases line up with TRBD1. The CDR3 is 15 amino acids. The V gene's germline CDR1 is DFQATT and CDR2 SNEGSKA (reference sequence). V shed 5 bases, J shed 4 bases, and the junction held 10 bases outside the gene matches. The CDR3, as DNA: TGCAGTGCTCGGGGACAGGGGATGATGATCACTGAAGCTTTCTTT. It translates to CSARGQGMMITEAFF.

Regarding this clonotype: A much larger clone sits a single nucleotide away, making a read error possible. V gene TRBV2 combines with J gene TRBJ2-5; no clear D. From germline, CDR1 is SNHLY and CDR2 FYNNEI. The ends were cut back, 6 bases at V and 5 bases at J, with 16 bases in the middle. This CDR3 spans 14 amino acids. CDR3 DNA sequence: TGTGCCAGCAGAGAAAGGTACCCGTTGGAGACCCAGTACTTC. Its translation: CASRERYPLETQYF. The variable domain in full, with the rest retrieved from reference TRBV2 and TRBJ2-5, is EPEVTQTPSHQVTQMGQEVILRCVPISNHLYFYWYRQILGQKVEFLVSFYNNEISEKSEIFDDQFSVERPDGSNFTLKIRSTKLEDSAMYFCASRERYPLETQYFGPGTRLLVL.